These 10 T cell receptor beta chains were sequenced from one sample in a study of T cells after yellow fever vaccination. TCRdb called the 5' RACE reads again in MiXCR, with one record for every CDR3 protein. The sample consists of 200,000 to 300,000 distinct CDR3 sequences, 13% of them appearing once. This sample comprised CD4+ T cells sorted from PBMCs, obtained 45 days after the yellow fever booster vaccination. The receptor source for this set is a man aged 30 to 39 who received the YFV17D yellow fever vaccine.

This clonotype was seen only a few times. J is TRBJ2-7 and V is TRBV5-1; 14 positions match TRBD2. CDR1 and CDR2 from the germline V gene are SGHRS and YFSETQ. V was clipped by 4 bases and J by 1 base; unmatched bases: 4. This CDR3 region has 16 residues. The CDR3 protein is CASSDRLAGGSYEQYF. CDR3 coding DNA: TGCGCCAGCAGCGATCGACTAGCGGGAGGGTCCTACGAGCAGTACTTC.

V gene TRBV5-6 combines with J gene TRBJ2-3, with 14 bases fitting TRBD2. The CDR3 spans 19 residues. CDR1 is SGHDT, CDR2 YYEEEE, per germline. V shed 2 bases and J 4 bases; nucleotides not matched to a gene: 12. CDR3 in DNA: TGTGCCAGCAGCTTACCCCCCGGGACTAGCGGGAGTTTAGCAGATACGCAGTATTTT. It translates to CASSLPPGTSGSLADTQYF.

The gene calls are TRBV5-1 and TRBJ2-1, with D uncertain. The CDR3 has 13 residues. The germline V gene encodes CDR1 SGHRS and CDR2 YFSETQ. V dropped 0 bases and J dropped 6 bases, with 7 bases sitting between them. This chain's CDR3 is CASSLEQPNEQFF. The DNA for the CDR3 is TGCGCCAGCAGCTTGGAACAGCCCAATGAGCAGTTCTTC.

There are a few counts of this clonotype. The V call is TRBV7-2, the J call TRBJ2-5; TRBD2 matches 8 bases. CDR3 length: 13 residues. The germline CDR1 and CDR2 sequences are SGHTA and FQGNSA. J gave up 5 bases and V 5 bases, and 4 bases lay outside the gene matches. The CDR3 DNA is TGTGCCAGCAGCCCCCAGCGGGGGGAGACCCAGTACTTC. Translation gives CASSPQRGETQYF.

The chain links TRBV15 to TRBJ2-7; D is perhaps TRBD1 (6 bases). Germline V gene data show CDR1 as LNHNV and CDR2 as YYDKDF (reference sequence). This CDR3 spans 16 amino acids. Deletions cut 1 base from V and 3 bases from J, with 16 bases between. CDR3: CATSRGGRGGDYEQYF. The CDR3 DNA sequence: TGTGCCACCAGCAGAGGAGGGCGAGGGGGAGACTACGAGCAGTACTTC.

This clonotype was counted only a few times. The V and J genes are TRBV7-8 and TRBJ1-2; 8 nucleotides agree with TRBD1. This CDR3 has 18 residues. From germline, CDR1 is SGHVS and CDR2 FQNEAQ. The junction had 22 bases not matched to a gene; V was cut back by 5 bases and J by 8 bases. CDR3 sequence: CASSPLTSGADRGLGYTF. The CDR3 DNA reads TGTGCCAGCAGCCCCTTAACTAGCGGGGCAGACAGGGGCCTGGGCTACACCTTC.

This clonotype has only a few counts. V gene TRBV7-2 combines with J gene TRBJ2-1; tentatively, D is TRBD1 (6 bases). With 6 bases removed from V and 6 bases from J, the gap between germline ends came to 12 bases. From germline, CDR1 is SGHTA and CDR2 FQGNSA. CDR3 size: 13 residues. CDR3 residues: CASRFTGSNEQFF. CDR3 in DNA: TGTGCCAGCAGGTTCACAGGGAGCAATGAGCAGTTCTTC.

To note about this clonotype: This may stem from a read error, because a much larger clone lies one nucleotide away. CDR3 nucleotides: TGTGCCAGCAGTCCCGGACAGGGGAGTACTGAAGCTTTCTTT. This codes for CASSPGQGSTEAFF. This chain connects TRBV6-1 to TRBJ1-1; 9 bases align to TRBD1. Trimming removed 5 bases from V and 5 bases from J; junction bases left unmatched: 6. The CDR3 loop spans 14 amino acids. From germline, CDR1 is MNHNS and CDR2 SASEGT.

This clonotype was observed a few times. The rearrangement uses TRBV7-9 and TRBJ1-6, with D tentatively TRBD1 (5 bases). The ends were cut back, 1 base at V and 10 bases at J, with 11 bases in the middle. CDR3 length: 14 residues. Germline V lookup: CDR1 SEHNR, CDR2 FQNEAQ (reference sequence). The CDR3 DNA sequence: TGTGCCAGCAGCTTAGAGGGGAGGCGATCACCCCTCCACTTT. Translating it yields CASSLEGRRSPLHF.

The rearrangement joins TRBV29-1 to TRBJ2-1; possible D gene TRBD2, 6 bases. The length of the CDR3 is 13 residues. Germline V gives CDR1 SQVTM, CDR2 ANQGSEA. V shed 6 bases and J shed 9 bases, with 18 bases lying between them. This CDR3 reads CSVGRDFTVEQFF. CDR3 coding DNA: TGCAGCGTAGGACGGGACTTTACAGTTGAGCAGTTCTTC.